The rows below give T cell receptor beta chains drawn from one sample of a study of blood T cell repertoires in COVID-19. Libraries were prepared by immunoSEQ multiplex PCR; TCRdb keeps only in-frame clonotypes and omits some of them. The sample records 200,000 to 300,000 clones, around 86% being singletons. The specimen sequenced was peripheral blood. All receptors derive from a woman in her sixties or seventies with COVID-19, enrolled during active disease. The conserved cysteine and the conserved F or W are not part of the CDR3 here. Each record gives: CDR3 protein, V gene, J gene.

cdr3_aa: ASSLDRGRYEQY
v_call: TRBV30
j_call: TRBJ2-7

cdr3_aa: ASSEATHWPGELF
v_call: TRBV6-1
j_call: TRBJ2-2

cdr3_aa: ASSSRHISNQPQH
v_call: TRBV28
j_call: TRBJ1-5

cdr3_aa: ASSPGQSWEQY
v_call: TRBV18
j_call: TRBJ2-7

cdr3_aa: ASTLRVDSYNSPLH
v_call: TRBV27
j_call: TRBJ1-6

cdr3_aa: AISEGQGKAGELF
v_call: TRBV10-3
j_call: TRBJ2-2

cdr3_aa: ASSLTTTNEKLF
v_call: TRBV28
j_call: TRBJ1-4

cdr3_aa: ASTRQGGTEAF
v_call: TRBV19
j_call: TRBJ1-1

cdr3_aa: ASSQVGGLYGYT
v_call: TRBV3-1/TRBV3-2
j_call: TRBJ1-2

cdr3_aa: ASRRTGADEKLF
v_call: TRBV5-1
j_call: TRBJ1-4

cdr3_aa: ASSPAAVTYSNQPQH
v_call: TRBV5-5
j_call: TRBJ1-5

cdr3_aa: ASSPSRDYGYT
v_call: TRBV18
j_call: TRBJ1-2

cdr3_aa: ASSGGTAYEQY
v_call: TRBV28
j_call: TRBJ2-7

cdr3_aa: ASSLETDMNTEAF
v_call: TRBV5-1
j_call: TRBJ1-1

cdr3_aa: ASSVGPGKGVPLH
v_call: TRBV9
j_call: TRBJ1-6

cdr3_aa: ASSLAAGGLGNSPLH
v_call: TRBV13
j_call: TRBJ1-6

cdr3_aa: ASSRTGRREKLF
v_call: TRBV28
j_call: TRBJ1-4

cdr3_aa: ASSLSGTGGTQY
v_call: TRBV6-2/TRBV6-3
j_call: TRBJ2-3

cdr3_aa: ASSQRQGEAF
v_call: TRBV23-1
j_call: TRBJ1-1

cdr3_aa: ASSVEGLAYYEQY
v_call: TRBV9
j_call: TRBJ2-7

cdr3_aa: ASSLLSDRVDEKLF
v_call: TRBV6-6
j_call: TRBJ1-4

cdr3_aa: ASSIRDRNNQPQH
v_call: TRBV19
j_call: TRBJ1-5

cdr3_aa: ASSEWSTRQVEAF
v_call: TRBV2
j_call: TRBJ1-1

cdr3_aa: ASSEGLAGGGELF
v_call: TRBV6-1
j_call: TRBJ2-2

cdr3_aa: ASSSDLQETQY
v_call: TRBV7-2
j_call: TRBJ2-5

cdr3_aa: ASSGASGVPEAF
v_call: TRBV5-1
j_call: TRBJ1-1

cdr3_aa: ASSPNWGGTQY
v_call: TRBV6-2/TRBV6-3
j_call: TRBJ2-3

cdr3_aa: ASSPASGRVSGELF
v_call: TRBV7-2
j_call: TRBJ2-2

cdr3_aa: ASSQDSLGELF
v_call: TRBV6-5
j_call: TRBJ2-2

cdr3_aa: ASSIGGSLNEKLF
v_call: TRBV19
j_call: TRBJ1-4

cdr3_aa: ATSDSGQKGGFTGELF
v_call: TRBV24-1
j_call: TRBJ2-2

cdr3_aa: ASSPQGNQPQH
v_call: TRBV7-9
j_call: TRBJ1-5

cdr3_aa: ASSPLWDSSGSAKQY
v_call: TRBV4-1
j_call: TRBJ2-7

cdr3_aa: ASNTDVRAYEQY
v_call: TRBV28
j_call: TRBJ2-7

cdr3_aa: ASSVDEGFLSPLH
v_call: TRBV9
j_call: TRBJ1-6

cdr3_aa: ASSSGTNLPQETQY
v_call: TRBV9
j_call: TRBJ2-5

cdr3_aa: ASSRDTNTEAF
v_call: TRBV5-1
j_call: TRBJ1-1